One sample yielded the 10 T cell receptor beta chains listed below, sequenced in a study of shared clonotypes between healthy human individuals. The table came from immunoSEQ multiplex PCR; TCRdb's copy has only in-frame clones and leaves some out. The sample consists of about 2.4 million clones, approximately 93% of them appearing once. The sequenced sample consisted of naive CD4+ T cells from PBMCs. Subset defined: CD45RA+ positively selected. The origin of the receptors is a man younger than 30 in good health. Some clones in this sample may be carry-over from other donors' samples.

This chain connects TRBV5-6 to TRBJ2-3, with 9 nucleotides matching TRBD1. CDR3 length: 14 residues. V lost 4 bases to trimming and J lost 5 bases; unmatched junction nucleotides: 5. Germline CDR1 and CDR2: SGHDT and YYEEEE. For the CDR3, the DNA is TGTGCCAGCAGCCCGGGACAGGGAGGAGATACGCAGTATTTT. It codes for CASSPGQGGDTQYF.

The rearrangement uses TRBV27 and TRBJ2-5; a weak D match, TRBD1 (6 bases). V gave up 3 bases and J gave up 5 bases, with 16 bases separating them. CDR3 length: 15 residues. CDR1 is MNHEY and CDR2 is SMNVEV in the germline V gene (reference sequence). CDR3 amino acids: CASSFLDSRGETQYF. Written as DNA, the CDR3 is TGTGCCAGCAGTTTTTTGGACAGCCGGGGTGAGACCCAGTACTTC.

Only one count was recorded for this clone. V and J are TRBV12-5 and TRBJ2-5; D may be TRBD2 (6 bases). Trimming pared 5 bases from V and 2 bases from J, leaving 9 bases between. This CDR3 is built from 13 residues. CDR1 and CDR2 from the germline V gene are LGHNT and FRNRAP. CDR3 DNA: TGTGCTAGTGGTCCCGCGGGGCAAGAGACCCAGTACTTC. Protein: CASGPAGQETQYF.

The V call is TRBV6-6, the J call TRBJ2-7; unclear D gene. Trimming removed 3 bases at V and 4 bases at J, with 10 bases between. Germline loops: CDR1 MNHNY, CDR2 SVGAGI (reference sequence). The CDR3 has 13 residues. The CDR3 reads CASSYEDQYEQYF. Written as DNA, the CDR3 is TGTGCCAGCAGTTATGAAGACCAGTACGAGCAGTACTTC.

The chain links TRBV5-1 to TRBJ2-3; perhaps TRBD2 as D (5 bases). V lost 3 bases, J lost 6 bases, and 11 bases lay in between. The germline V gene has CDR1 SGHRS and CDR2 YFSETQ. This CDR3 has 13 residues. CDR3 nucleotides: TGCGCCAGCAGCTCAGGAGGTCCGGATACGCAGTATTTT. Translated, it gives CASSSGGPDTQYF.

The V and J genes are TRBV25-1 and TRBJ2-5, with a weak D call TRBD2 (6 bases). Germline CDR1 is MGHDK and CDR2 is SYGVNS. This CDR3 is 14 amino acids long. V lost 8 bases to trimming and J lost 4 bases, with 17 bases between them. Written as DNA, the CDR3 is TGTGCCAGCCTGGGCGGGGAATCTCGAGAGACCCAGTACTTC. Residues: CASLGGESRETQYF.

CDR3 sequence reads: CASSERVSDGYTF. The CDR3 DNA reads TGCGCCAGCAGTGAAAGGGTCTCGGACGGCTACACCTTC. The chain carries TRBV10-2 and TRBJ1-2; no firm D call. V gave up 3 bases and J gave up 8 bases, with 13 bases separating them. This CDR3 region has 13 residues. Per germline, CDR1 WSHSY and CDR2 SAAADI.

A single count supports this clone. As DNA, the CDR3 is TGTGCCAGCAGTCCCCAGACATATCTTGAAGCTTTCTTT. Translated, it gives CASSPQTYLEAFF. The chain links TRBV28 to TRBJ1-1, with D unclear. Germline V gene lookup returns CDR1 MDHEN and CDR2 SYDVKM. The CDR3 is 13 residues long. The V and J ends lost 5 bases and 7 bases respectively, with 14 bases between them. Full variable domain (outside the CDR3, taken from reference TRBV28 and TRBJ1-1): DVKVTQSSRYLVKRTGEKVFLECVQDMDHENMFWYRQDPGLGLRLIYFSYDVKMKEKGDIPEGYSVSREKKERFSLILESASTNQTSMYLCASSPQTYLEAFFGQGTRLTVV.

This clone appeared once. The CDR3 region has the DNA TGTGCCAGCGGGGGGTCAGCGGGGACCGCCTACGAGCAGTACTTC. Encoded protein: CASGGSAGTAYEQYF. The rearrangement joins TRBV11-2 to TRBJ2-7, with 7 positions matching TRBD2. This CDR3 spans 15 amino acids. The V and J ends lost 8 bases and 2 bases, in that order; junction bases with no gene match: 12. Germline CDR1 SGHAT, CDR2 FQNNGV.

The chain couples TRBV19 to TRBJ1-1, with 8 bases fitting TRBD1. The length of the CDR3 is 15 residues. V lost 9 bases, J lost 1 base, and 10 bases stayed unmatched. Germline assignment: CDR1 LNHDA and CDR2 SQIVND (reference sequence). The CDR3 nucleotides are TGTGCCAGCCCTATCCCCGGGACAGGGAACACTGAAGCTTTCTTT. It is translated as CASPIPGTGNTEAFF. The entire variable domain, with the rest obtained from reference TRBV19 and TRBJ1-1, is as follows: DGGITQSPKYLFRKEGQNVTLSCEQNLNHDAMYWYRQDPGQGLRLIYYSQIVNDFQKGDIAEGYSVSREKKESFPLTVTSAQKNPTAFYLCASPIPGTGNTEAFFGQGTRLTVV.